A single sample is the source of the 32 T cell receptor beta chains below, sequenced in a study of human T cells and chemical hapten exposure. Via MiXCR, TCRdb re-called the RACE reads, giving one row per CDR3 protein. The data show fewer than 300,000 distinct CDR3 sequences, about 9% seen once. Time point here: pre-sensitization, week 0. The treatment is: therapeutic diphenylcyclopropenone sensitization with weekly scalp DPC. The starting material was whole blood, obtained in connection with sensitization to the hapten diphenylcyclopropenone (DPC). These receptors originate from a middle-aged woman with alopecia areata. Some clones in this sample may be carry-over from other donors' samples.

This clonotype was found a few times. The J gene is TRBJ2-5, the V gene TRBV7-2; perhaps TRBD1 as D (5 bases). The CDR3 loop spans 12 amino acids. Looked up from germline, CDR1 is SGHTA and CDR2 is FQGNSA. Trimming took 3 bases from V and 7 from J, leaving 9 bases between them. The CDR3 spells CASSFSGATQYF. The CDR3 coding sequence is TGTGCCAGCAGCTTCTCTGGGGCGACCCAGTACTTC.

A few counts support this clonotype. This chain connects TRBV7-9 to TRBJ2-5; TRBD1 matches at 7 bases. CDR1 is SEHNR and CDR2 is FQNEAQ in the germline V gene (reference sequence). The trim removed 1 base at V and 0 bases at J, leaving 14 bases unmatched. The CDR3 is 19 amino acids. CDR3 protein: CASSLGLSGGQLYQETQYF. DNA for the CDR3: TGTGCCAGCAGCTTAGGTCTTTCTGGGGGACAGCTGTACCAAGAGACCCAGTACTTC. Full variable domain (rest looked up from reference TRBV7-9 and TRBJ2-5): DTGVSQNPRHKITKRGQNVTFRCDPISEHNRLYWYRQTLGQGPEFLTYFQNEAQLEKSRLLSDRFSAERPKGSFSTLEIQRTEQGDSAMYLCASSLGLSGGQLYQETQYFGPGTRLLVL.

V gene TRBV5-1 combines with J gene TRBJ2-1, with TRBD1 matching over 9 bases. The CDR3 covers 14 residues. The junction had 5 bases not matched to a gene; V was cut back by 5 bases and J by 5 bases. Germline V gene data show CDR1 as SGHRS and CDR2 as YFSETQ. CDR3 coding DNA: TGCGCCAGCAGAGCCGGGACAGGGAACAATGAGCAGTTCTTC. It translates to CASRAGTGNNEQFF.

This clonotype was found many times. The genes are TRBV6-2 or TRBV6-3 and TRBJ2-7; D is perhaps TRBD2 (5 bases). Per the germline V gene, CDR1 is MNHEY and CDR2 is SVGEGT. The CDR3 runs 14 residues. Trimming took off 4 bases at V and 0 bases at J, with 10 bases between the two ends. CDR3 coding DNA: TGTGCCAGCAGTTCCAGCGGATTCTCCTACGAGCAGTACTTC. Protein sequence: CASSSSGFSYEQYF.

The chain is built from TRBV12-3 or TRBV12-4 and TRBJ2-2, with D tentatively TRBD1 or TRBD2 (5 bases each). CDR3 length: 17 residues. The V end was cut by 5 bases, the J end by 1 base, with 17 bases between. CDR3 sequence (DNA): TGTGCCAGCAGTCGAAACTTCGGGACGGAGAACACCGGGGAGCTGTTTTTT. Its translation: CASSRNFGTENTGELFF.

The V gene is TRBV28, the J gene TRBJ2-5, with unresolved D. The V end was cut by 4 bases, the J end by 1 base, with 19 bases between. Germline V gene sequence: CDR1 MDHEN, CDR2 SYDVKM. The CDR3 is 17 residues long. CDR3 region: CASSSADPVAGQETQYF. The CDR3 nucleotides read TGTGCCAGCAGTTCGGCGGATCCAGTGGCAGGCCAAGAGACCCAGTACTTC.

The table lists this clonotype with many counts. The V gene is TRBV12-3 or TRBV12-4, the J gene TRBJ1-5; D gene uncertain. Trimming took off 6 bases at V and 0 bases at J, with 6 bases between the two ends. This CDR3 is 13 amino acids long. For the CDR3, the DNA is TGTGCCAGCAGCGACGGTAGCAATCAGCCCCAGCATTTT. Translated, it gives CASSDGSNQPQHF.

This clonotype was counted at least ten times. The gene calls are TRBV27 and TRBJ1-1, with a weak D call TRBD1 (5 bases). V lost 8 bases to trimming and J lost 3 bases, with 16 bases between them. This CDR3 has 14 residues. CDR1 and CDR2 from the germline V gene are MNHEY and SMNVEV (reference sequence). CDR3 nucleotide sequence: TGTGCCAGCGGTGCAGGGTCAGGGTACACTGAAGCTTTCTTT. It specifies CASGAGSGYTEAFF.

CDR3 sequence reads: CASSLGQGNNSPLHF. The CDR3 DNA reads TGTGCCAGCTCACTGGGACAGGGGAATAATTCACCCCTCCACTTT. The V and J genes are TRBV18 and TRBJ1-6; 10 positions match TRBD1. The CDR3 runs 15 residues. From germline, CDR1 is KGHSH and CDR2 LQKENI. With V trimmed by 4 bases and J by 5 bases, 2 bases remained unmatched.

V is TRBV15 and J is TRBJ2-3; no firm D call. The length of the CDR3 is 13 residues. V gave up 0 bases and J gave up 4 bases, with 5 bases separating them. The germline CDR1 and CDR2 sequences are LNHNV and YYDKDF (reference sequence). In nucleotides, the CDR3 is TGTGCCACCAGCAGAGATGGAGCAGATACGCAGTATTTT. Protein product: CATSRDGADTQYF. Full variable domain (missing parts from reference TRBV15 and TRBJ2-3): DAMVIQNPRYQVTQFGKPVTLSCSQTLNHNVMYWYQQKSSQAPKLLFHYYDKDFNNEADTPDNFQSRRPNTSFCFLDIRSPGLGDTAMYLCATSRDGADTQYFGPGTRLTVL.

The chain links TRBV5-1 to TRBJ2-3; 12 positions match TRBD2. Losses at the gene ends were 5 bases for V and 4 bases for J; bases not matched to a gene: 8. The CDR3 consists of 16 residues. Per the germline V gene, CDR1 is SGHRS and CDR2 is YFSETQ. CDR3 region: CASRPSGRGSPDTQYF. CDR3 coding DNA: TGCGCCAGCAGACCTAGCGGGAGGGGGAGCCCAGATACGCAGTATTTT. Together with reference TRBV5-1 and TRBJ2-3, the CDR3 gives the full variable domain: KAGVTQTPRYLIKTRGQQVTLSCSPISGHRSVSWYQQTPGQGLQFLFEYFSETQRNKGNFPGRFSGRQFSNSRSEMNVSTLELGDSALYLCASRPSGRGSPDTQYFGPGTRLTVL.

In this sample, this clonotype turned up a few times. The V call is TRBV5-1, the J call TRBJ2-7, with TRBD2 matching 10 bases. The trim removed 5 bases at V and 3 bases at J, leaving 2 bases unmatched. This CDR3 has 13 amino acids. Germline CDR1 SGHRS, CDR2 YFSETQ. CDR3 region: CASRGLAVYEQYF. The CDR3, as DNA: TGCGCCAGCAGAGGACTAGCGGTCTACGAGCAGTACTTC. The variable domain in full, completed from reference TRBV5-1 and TRBJ2-7, reads KAGVTQTPRYLIKTRGQQVTLSCSPISGHRSVSWYQQTPGQGLQFLFEYFSETQRNKGNFPGRFSGRQFSNSRSEMNVSTLELGDSALYLCASRGLAVYEQYFGPGTRLTVT.

The J gene is TRBJ2-1, the V gene TRBV4-1, with TRBD1 identical over 8 bases. This CDR3 spans 16 amino acids. The V gene's germline CDR1 is MGHRA and CDR2 YSYEKL. The J segment lost 2 bases and the V segment lost 1 base, leaving 4 bases of the junction unmatched. The CDR3 DNA reads as TGCGCCAGCAGCCAAGGGGTGGACAGGGCCTACAATGAGCAGTTCTTC. It translates to CASSQGVDRAYNEQFF.

This chain's CDR3 is CASSEGQVRYNEQFF. CDR3 nucleotides: TGTGCCAGCAGTGAAGGACAGGTTAGGTACAATGAGCAGTTCTTC. The chain recombines TRBV6-1 with TRBJ2-1, with D perhaps matching TRBD1 (6 bases). CDR3 length: 15 amino acids. V was clipped by 1 base and J by 4 bases, with 11 bases between them. Germline lookup yields CDR1 MNHNS and CDR2 SASEGT.

This clonotype has just a few counts. The V call is TRBV15, the J call TRBJ2-3; TRBD1 matches 8 bases. With V trimmed by 0 bases and J by 5 bases, 4 bases remained unmatched. Germline CDR1 LNHNV, CDR2 YYDKDF (reference sequence). This CDR3 has 15 residues. The CDR3 loop reads CATSRDQGARDTQYF. The CDR3 DNA is TGTGCCACCAGCAGAGATCAGGGGGCGCGAGATACGCAGTATTTT.

The genes are TRBV7-2 and TRBJ1-5; D unclear. Looked up from germline, CDR1 is SGHTA and CDR2 is FQGNSA. Trimming took 2 bases from V and 0 from J, leaving 14 bases between them. There are 17 residues in the CDR3. The DNA of the CDR3 is TGTGCCAGCAGCTTAATATCGAGAGGATATAGCAATCAGCCCCAGCATTTT. It codes for CASSLISRGYSNQPQHF.

This sequence joins TRBV27 and TRBJ2-7, with 14 bases aligning to TRBD2. This CDR3 has 15 amino acids. Trimming cost V 5 bases and J 6 bases; bases outside gene matches: 6. Per germline, CDR1 MNHEY and CDR2 SMNVEV (reference sequence). CDR3 in DNA: TGTGCCAGCAGTGGACAGACTAGCGGGAGGGCCGAGCAGTACTTC. Protein sequence: CASSGQTSGRAEQYF.

The V call is TRBV29-1, the J call TRBJ2-4; perhaps TRBD1 as D (6 bases). The germline V gene encodes CDR1 SQVTM and CDR2 ANQGSEA. The CDR3 contains 13 residues. The ends were cut back, 6 bases at V and 3 bases at J, with 12 bases in the middle. CDR3 in DNA: TGCAGCGTGGGGGACACTTACAAAAACATTCAGTACTTC. It translates to CSVGDTYKNIQYF.

This clonotype has only a few counts. CDR3 loop: CAISDATGSGNQPQHF. The CDR3 DNA reads TGTGCCATCAGTGACGCCACGGGTTCGGGCAATCAGCCCCAGCATTTT. This chain connects TRBV10-3 to TRBJ1-5; D gene unclear. Germline lookup yields CDR1 ENHRY and CDR2 SYGVKD. The CDR3 contains 16 residues. V lost 3 bases, J lost 2 bases, and 14 bases lay in between.

The chain combines TRBV5-1 with TRBJ2-7; 12 bases fit TRBD2. Per germline, CDR1 SGHRS and CDR2 YFSETQ. Trimming cost V 0 bases and J 3 bases; bases outside gene matches: 4. There are 16 residues in the CDR3. In nucleotides, the CDR3 is TGCGCCAGCAGCTTGGCCTCGGGACTAGCGGGCTACGAGCAGTACTTC. Residues: CASSLASGLAGYEQYF.

This sequence joins TRBV28 and TRBJ2-1, with TRBD2 as a possible D gene (5 bases). The CDR3 covers 14 residues. The V gene's germline CDR1 is MDHEN and CDR2 SYDVKM. V dropped 5 bases and J dropped 4 bases, with 12 bases sitting between them. The CDR3: CASSRTGEYNEQFF. CDR3 nucleotides: TGTGCCAGCAGTCGGACTGGCGAATACAATGAGCAGTTCTTC.

This clonotype was counted only a few times. The chain recombines TRBV20-1 with TRBJ2-1, with D unresolved. This CDR3 contains 12 residues. V lost 0 bases and J 6 bases, leaving 6 bases between the germline ends. Germline CDR1 DFQATT, CDR2 SNEGSKA (reference sequence). The CDR3 DNA is TGCAGTGCTAGAGATTTATCCAATGAGCAGTTCTTC. It translates to CSARDLSNEQFF.

The chain uses TRBV24-1 and TRBJ1-1; D is ambiguous. The CDR3 totals 13 residues. V was trimmed by 7 bases and J by 5 bases, leaving 13 bases between them. Germline assignment: CDR1 KGHDR and CDR2 SFDVKD. As DNA, the CDR3 is TGTGCCACCAGGGAGAGCGAGGGAACTGAAGCTTTCTTT. This codes for CATRESEGTEAFF.

The chain carries TRBV10-3 and TRBJ1-2, with TRBD1 matching over 7 bases. The V segment lost 4 bases and the J segment 4 bases; nucleotides outside the gene matches: 9. This CDR3 region has 15 residues. Germline V gives CDR1 ENHRY, CDR2 SYGVKD. Written as DNA, the CDR3 is TGTGCCATCAGTGGACTCACAGGGGACCCCTATGGCTACACCTTC. Amino acid sequence: CAISGLTGDPYGYTF.

This clonotype has ten or more counts. The chain carries TRBV6-2 or TRBV6-3 and TRBJ1-5; possibly TRBD1 for D (5 bases). V shed 5 bases and J shed 0 bases, with 11 bases lying between them. CDR3 length: 15 residues. Germline CDR1 and CDR2: MNHEY and SVGEGT. The CDR3 DNA reads as TGTGCCAGCAGTCCGACAGCCTTTAGCAATCAGCCCCAGCATTTT. This encodes CASSPTAFSNQPQHF.

This clonotype was seen repeatedly, ten times or more. This chain connects TRBV10-3 to TRBJ1-1; D may be TRBD1 (5 bases). The ends were cut back, 6 bases at V and 8 bases at J, with 10 bases in the middle. This CDR3 is 11 amino acids long. Germline V gene data show CDR1 as ENHRY and CDR2 as SYGVKD. The CDR3 protein is CAIREDREAFF. CDR3 coding DNA: TGTGCCATCAGGGAAGACAGAGAAGCTTTCTTT.

There are a few counts of this clonotype. The rearrangement joins TRBV11-2 to TRBJ1-3, with D perhaps matching TRBD1 (6 bases). Germline loops: CDR1 SGHAT, CDR2 FQNNGV. V was pared by 3 bases and J by 2 bases, with 11 bases between. The length of the CDR3 is 15 residues. The CDR3 nucleotides are TGTGCCAGCAGCTTGTCCCCAGGGGCTGGAAACACCATATATTTT. This codes for CASSLSPGAGNTIYF.

This clonotype was found many times. DNA for the CDR3: TGTGCCATCAGTGCGGGCTTTGGGGGAGTGGGTGAGCAGTTCTTC. It codes for CAISAGFGGVGEQFF. The V call is TRBV10-3, the J call TRBJ2-1, with D perhaps given as TRBD1 or TRBD2 (5 bases each). The CDR3 has 15 residues. CDR1 ENHRY and CDR2 SYGVKD come from the germline V gene. V gave up 4 bases and J gave up 9 bases, with 19 bases separating them.

The table lists this clonotype with a few counts. The chain couples TRBV27 to TRBJ2-3; D perhaps matches TRBD1 (5 bases). The CDR3 consists of 16 residues. Germline-derived CDR1 and CDR2 are MNHEY and SMNVEV (reference sequence). Trimming stripped 0 bases from V and 1 base from J, with 11 bases between. CDR3 loop: CASSLSPGSGTDTQYF. CDR3 bases: TGTGCCAGCAGTTTATCCCCAGGGTCGGGCACAGATACGCAGTATTTT.

The V gene is TRBV27, the J gene TRBJ2-1, with 8 positions matching TRBD2. V shed 6 bases, J shed 6 bases, and the junction held 1 base outside the gene matches. Germline loops: CDR1 MNHEY, CDR2 SMNVEV (reference sequence). The CDR3 contains 12 residues. The CDR3: CASRGTSNEQFF. Written as DNA, the CDR3 is TGTGCCAGCAGAGGGACTAGCAATGAGCAGTTCTTC.

This clonotype came up a few times. CDR3 protein: CASSPTGRRTRYGYTF. In nucleotides, the CDR3 is TGTGCCAGCAGTCCCACAGGGAGAAGGACAAGGTATGGCTACACCTTC. The J gene is TRBJ1-2, the V gene TRBV28; a possible D gene is TRBD1 (6 bases). V dropped 5 bases and J dropped 5 bases, with 21 bases sitting between them. Germline assignment: CDR1 MDHEN and CDR2 SYDVKM. CDR3 length equals 16 residues.

This clonotype showed up just a few times. The V gene is TRBV20-1, the J gene TRBJ2-3; TRBD2 agrees at 7 bases. The CDR3 runs 15 residues. Losses at the gene ends were 3 bases for V and 7 bases for J; bases not matched to a gene: 13. Germline V CDR1 and CDR2: DFQATT, SNEGSKA (reference sequence). The CDR3 DNA is TGCAGTGCTAGTGACCGAGGACTAGTGTTGTATACGCAGTATTTT. This encodes CSASDRGLVLYTQYF.